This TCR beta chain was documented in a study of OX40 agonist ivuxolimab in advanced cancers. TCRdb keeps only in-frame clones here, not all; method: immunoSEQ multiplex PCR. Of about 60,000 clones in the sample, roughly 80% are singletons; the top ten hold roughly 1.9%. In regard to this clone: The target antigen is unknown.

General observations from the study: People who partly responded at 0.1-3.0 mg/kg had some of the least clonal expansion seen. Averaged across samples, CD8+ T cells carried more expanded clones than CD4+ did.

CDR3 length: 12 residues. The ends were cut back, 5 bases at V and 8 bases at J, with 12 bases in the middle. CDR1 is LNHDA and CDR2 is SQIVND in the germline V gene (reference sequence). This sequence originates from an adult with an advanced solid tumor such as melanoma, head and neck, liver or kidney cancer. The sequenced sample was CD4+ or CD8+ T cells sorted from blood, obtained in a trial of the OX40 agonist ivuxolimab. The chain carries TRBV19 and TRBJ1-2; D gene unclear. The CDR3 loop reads CASSPRRYGYTF. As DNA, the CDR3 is TGTGCCAGTAGTCCCCGCCGTTACGGCTACACCTTC.